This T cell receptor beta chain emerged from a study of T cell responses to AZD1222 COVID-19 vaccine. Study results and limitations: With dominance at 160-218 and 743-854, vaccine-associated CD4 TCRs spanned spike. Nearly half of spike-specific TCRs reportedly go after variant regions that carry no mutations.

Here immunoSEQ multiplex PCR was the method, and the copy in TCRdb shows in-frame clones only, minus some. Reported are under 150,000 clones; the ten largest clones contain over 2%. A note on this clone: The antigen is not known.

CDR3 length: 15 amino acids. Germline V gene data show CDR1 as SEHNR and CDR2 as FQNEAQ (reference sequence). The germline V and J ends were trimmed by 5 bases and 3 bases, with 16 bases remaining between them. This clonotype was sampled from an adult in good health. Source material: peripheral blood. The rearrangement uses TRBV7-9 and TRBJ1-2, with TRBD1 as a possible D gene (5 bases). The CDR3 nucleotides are TGTGCCAGCAGCGGGAGGGACCGATCCTACTATGGCTACACCTTC. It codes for CASSGRDRSYYGYTF.